This T cell receptor (beta chain) was captured in a study of blood T cells in healthy people across ages. Turning to the study itself: Capture via template switching afforded approximately one barcoded beta molecule per two T cells.

A second PCR, run for about 7 to 11 cycles, used a sample-barcoded 5' primer plus a J-beta primer mix. MiXCR, run by TCRdb on the 5' RACE reads, gives a single entry per CDR3 protein. The profile covers some 1,500,000 distinct CDR3 sequences, with less than 45% appearing a single time and around 4% taken by the ten largest. A word on this clonotype: Its antigen remains unknown.

Isolated per sample were at least 7 million PBMCs. Regarding the study as a whole: Versus aged donors, long-lived donors had higher diversity and more naive CD4+ cells.

CDR1 and CDR2 from the germline V gene are MDHEN and SYDVKM. The V end lost 6 bases, the J end lost 9 bases, and 15 bases lay between the germline ends. The length of the CDR3 is 14 residues. The specimen was blood. The receptor's source is a woman between 18 and 29 years old in good health. The chain recombines TRBV28 with TRBJ1-6, with D tentatively TRBD1 (5 bases). The chain's CDR3 is CASRSGEGSSPLHF. CDR3 DNA sequence: TGTGCCAGCAGATCCGGGGAGGGGAGTTCACCCCTCCACTTT.